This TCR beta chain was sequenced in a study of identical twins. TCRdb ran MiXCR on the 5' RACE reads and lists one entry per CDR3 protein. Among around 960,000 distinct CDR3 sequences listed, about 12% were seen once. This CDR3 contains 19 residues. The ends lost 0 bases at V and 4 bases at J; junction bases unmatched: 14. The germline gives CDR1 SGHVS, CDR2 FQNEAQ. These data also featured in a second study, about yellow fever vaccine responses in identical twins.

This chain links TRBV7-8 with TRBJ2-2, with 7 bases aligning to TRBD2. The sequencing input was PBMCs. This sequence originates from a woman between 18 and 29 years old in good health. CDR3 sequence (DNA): TGTGCCAGCAGCTTAGCGACGGGGGGAGCACTACTAAGCACCGGGGAGCTGTTTTTT. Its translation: CASSLATGGALLSTGELFF. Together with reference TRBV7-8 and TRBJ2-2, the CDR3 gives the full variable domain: GAGVSQSPRYKVAKRGQDVALRCDPISGHVSLFWYQQALGQGPEFLTYFQNEAQLDKSGLPSDRFFAERPEGSVSTLKIQRTQQEDSAVYLCASSLATGGALLSTGELFFGEGSRLTVL.